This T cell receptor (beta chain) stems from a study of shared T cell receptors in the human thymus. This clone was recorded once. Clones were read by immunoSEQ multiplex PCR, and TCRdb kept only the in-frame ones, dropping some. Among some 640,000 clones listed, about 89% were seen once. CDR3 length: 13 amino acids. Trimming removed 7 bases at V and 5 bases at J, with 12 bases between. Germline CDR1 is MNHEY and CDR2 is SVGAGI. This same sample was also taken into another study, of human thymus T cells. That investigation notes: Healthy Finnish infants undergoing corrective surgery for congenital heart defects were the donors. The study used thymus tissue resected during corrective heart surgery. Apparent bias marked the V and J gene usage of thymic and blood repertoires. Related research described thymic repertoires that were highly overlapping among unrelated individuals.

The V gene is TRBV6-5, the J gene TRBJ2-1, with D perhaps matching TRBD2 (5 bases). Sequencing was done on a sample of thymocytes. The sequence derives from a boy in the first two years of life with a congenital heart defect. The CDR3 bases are TGTGCCAGCACTTCGGGGTGGGACAATGAGCAGTTCTTC. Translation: CASTSGWDNEQFF.